The source of this T cell receptor beta chain is a study of blood T cell repertoires in COVID-19. Study as a whole: The analysed material was cDNA or gDNA that came from T cells, B-cell-depleted T cells, or PBMCs.

Under the authors' procedure: How many nucleated cells were present was estimated from reference gene primer amplification. TCRdb's table, derived via immunoSEQ multiplex PCR, lists solely in-frame clones and lacks some. V and J calls and clone size are those listed in that table; D and trimming were worked out from the DNA. The data show about 65,000 clones, 90% to 95% seen once. Trimming took off 0 bases at V and 0 bases at J, with 7 bases between the two ends. Germline V gene lookup returns CDR1 SGHDT and CDR2 YYEEEE. The CDR3 has 15 residues. This receptor was identified in a man in his 70s with active COVID-19. The J gene is TRBJ2-1, the V gene TRBV5-6, with no clear D. Source material: peripheral blood. Here the CDR3 DNA reads TGTGCCAGCAGCTTGGTCGAGCACTCCTACAATGAGCAGTTCTTC. Translated: CASSLVEHSYNEQFF.